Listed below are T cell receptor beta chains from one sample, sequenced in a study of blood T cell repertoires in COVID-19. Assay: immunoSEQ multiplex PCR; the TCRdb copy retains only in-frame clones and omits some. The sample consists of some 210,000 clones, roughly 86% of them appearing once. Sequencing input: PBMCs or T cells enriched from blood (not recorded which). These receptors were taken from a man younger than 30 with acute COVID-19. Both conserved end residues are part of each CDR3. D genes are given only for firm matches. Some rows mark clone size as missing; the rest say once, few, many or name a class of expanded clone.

TGTGCCAGCAGTCCCCGACCGAAGAGGACCGGGGAGCTGTTTTTT | CASSPRPKRTGELFF | - | TRBJ2-2 | - | TRBV28
TGCAGCGTTGATGACGGGAAGGTCTACGAGCAGTACTTC | CSVDDGKVYEQYF | - | TRBJ2-7 | - | TRBV29-1
TGCGCCAGCAGCCAAGGTTCAAGGGGGCTTGGGAATGAGCAGTTCTTC | CASSQGSRGLGNEQFF | - | TRBJ2-1 | TRBD1 | TRBV4-1
TGTGCCAGCAGTTCACAAGGAAACACCATATATTTT | CASSSQGNTIYF | - | TRBJ1-3 | - | TRBV6-5
TGTGCCAGCTCGCCTTTACAGGGGGGGAGCCAAGAGACCCAGTACTTC | CASSPLQGGSQETQYF | - | TRBJ2-5 | - | TRBV27
TGTGCCAGCAGCGGAGCTTACAATGAGCAGTTCTTC | CASSGAYNEQFF | - | TRBJ2-1 | - | TRBV9
TGTGCCAGCAGCCCCTCCCCGGGCTCCTACGAGCAGTACTTC | CASSPSPGSYEQYF | once | TRBJ2-7 | - | TRBV9
TGTGCCAGCAGTTTTGGAGCGGGATTGAACACCGGGGAGCTGTTTTTT | CASSFGAGLNTGELFF | once | TRBJ2-2 | TRBD2 | TRBV27
TGTGCCAGCAGCTTACGGGACAGGGTTAATGAGCAGTTCTTC | CASSLRDRVNEQFF | - | TRBJ2-1 | TRBD1 | TRBV11-2
TGTGCCAGCGGCCGGCTGGGGGGGGACCAAGAGACCCAGTACTTC | CASGRLGGDQETQYF | once | TRBJ2-5 | TRBD2 | TRBV6-5
TGTGCCAGCAGTTTTTACACTACCTACGAGCAGTACTTC | CASSFYTTYEQYF | - | TRBJ2-7 | - | TRBV28
TGTGCCAGCAGTCCCCCAGGGACTGGGGCCAACGTCCTGACTTTC | CASSPPGTGANVLTF | - | TRBJ2-6 | - | TRBV6-5
TGCGCCAGCGCCCCGGACAGGGGCAATCAGCCCCAGCATTTT | CASAPDRGNQPQHF | - | TRBJ1-5 | TRBD1 | TRBV5-1
TGTGCCAGTAGTACCCCCGGGTTGGAAGATACGCAGTATTTT | CASSTPGLEDTQYF | - | TRBJ2-3 | - | TRBV19
TGTGCCAGTAGTAACGAGCGACAGGGACACAATGAGCAGTTCTTC | CASSNERQGHNEQFF | - | TRBJ2-1 | TRBD1 | TRBV19
TGTGCCAGCAGTTACAATCCCCAGGGGGCAATTTCACCCCTCCACTTT | CASSYNPQGAISPLHF | - | TRBJ1-6 | TRBD1 | TRBV6-5
TGTGCCAGCAGCCTCCAGACTGAAGCTTTCTTT | CASSLQTEAFF | - | TRBJ1-1 | - | TRBV11-3
TGTGCCAGCAGCCCCTTCAGCGGGCGTGCCTACGAGCAGTACTTC | CASSPFSGRAYEQYF | - | TRBJ2-7 | - | TRBV6-2/TRBV6-3
TGTGCCAGCATGAGGGGGAACTATGGCTACACCTTC | CASMRGNYGYTF | - | TRBJ1-2 | - | TRBV6-5
TGTGCCAGCAGTAGTCAGCCGGCGACAGGAGAAAAACTGTTTTTT | CASSSQPATGEKLFF | - | TRBJ1-4 | - | TRBV6-5
TGTGCCAGCAGCTCCAGACTAGATGGCTCCTACGAGCAGTACTTC | CASSSRLDGSYEQYF | - | TRBJ2-7 | - | TRBV11-3
TGTGCCAGCAGTTTATTGGGGGGGTGGTCCTACAATGAGCAGTTCTTC | CASSLLGGWSYNEQFF | - | TRBJ2-1 | TRBD2 | TRBV28
TGTGCCAGCAGCTCCGGAGCCACAGGGGAGACCCAGTACTTC | CASSSGATGETQYF | - | TRBJ2-5 | - | TRBV28
TGTGCCAGCAGCTTAAACACCCCCTACGAGCAGTACTTC | CASSLNTPYEQYF | - | TRBJ2-7 | - | TRBV7-2
TGTGCCAGCAGGCGATCCCCCGAGCTGTTTTTT | CASRRSPELFF | - | TRBJ2-2 | - | TRBV2
TGTGCCAGCAGTGGGAGCCTCCCCTACACCTTC | CASSGSLPYTF | - | TRBJ1-2 | - | TRBV28
TGTGCCAGCAGTACCGGGGGATCGACTAATGAAAAACTGTTTTTT | CASSTGGSTNEKLFF | - | TRBJ1-4 | - | TRBV6-5
TGTGCCAGCAGCTTAGGGGGACAGATCTACGAGCAGTACTTC | CASSLGGQIYEQYF | - | TRBJ2-7 | TRBD1 | TRBV13
TGTGCCAGTAGCGGACAGGGCGACGAGCAGTACTTC | CASSGQGDEQYF | - | TRBJ2-7 | TRBD1 | TRBV19
TGTGCCAGCATCCCCGCTAGCGGGGGAAGCACAGATACGCAGTATTTT | CASIPASGGSTDTQYF | - | TRBJ2-3 | TRBD2 | TRBV28
TGTGCCAGCAGCCAGGGGCGGCGGAACACCGGGGAGCTGTTTTTT | CASSQGRRNTGELFF | - | TRBJ2-2 | - | TRBV14
TGTGCCAGCAGTTTCCTGGACAGGGCCTCTGTTGCTGGAAACACCATATATTTT | CASSFLDRASVAGNTIYF | few | TRBJ1-3 | TRBD1 | TRBV28
TGCGCCAGCAGTGAGAGCGCTAGCGGGAGGGCGATTACGCAGTATTTT | CASSESASGRAITQYF | - | TRBJ2-3 | TRBD2 | TRBV10-2
TGTGCCAGCAGCCCAATAGCGGGAGAGAACACCGGGGAGCTGTTTTTT | CASSPIAGENTGELFF | - | TRBJ2-2 | TRBD2 | TRBV5-4
TGTGCCAGCAGCTTATCTGACACTGAAGCTTTCTTT | CASSLSDTEAFF | - | TRBJ1-1 | - | TRBV7-9
TGCGCCAGCCCTGTGGAGGAGAACACTGAAGCTTTCTTT | CASPVEENTEAFF | - | TRBJ1-1 | - | TRBV5-1
TGTGCCAGCAGCCAAGGACGGGGAGGGGCGAGCTCCTACGAGCAGTACTTC | CASSQGRGGASSYEQYF | - | TRBJ2-7 | TRBD2 | TRBV14
TGTGCCAGCAGCTTAGGATTAGGTGGGCAGGAGACCCAGTACTTC | CASSLGLGGQETQYF | - | TRBJ2-5 | - | TRBV11-3
TGTGCCAGCAGTCCCTGGCCCTCTTCTGAAGCTTTCTTT | CASSPWPSSEAFF | - | TRBJ1-1 | - | TRBV2
TGCGCCAGCAGCTTGGACCTAAAAGAGACCCAGTACTTC | CASSLDLKETQYF | - | TRBJ2-5 | - | TRBV5-1
TGTGCCACCGGGACAAACCCGAACACTGAAGCTTTCTTT | CATGTNPNTEAFF | - | TRBJ1-1 | - | TRBV19
TGTGCCAGCAGCCCTAGCCCGGGTCAGGTCAGCTACACCTTC | CASSPSPGQVSYTF | - | TRBJ1-2 | - | TRBV7-2
TGCAGCGTTGATACAGGGGGCCGCACAGATACGCAGTATTTT | CSVDTGGRTDTQYF | - | TRBJ2-3 | TRBD1 | TRBV29-1
TGTGCCAGCAGCTTAGGCCCTCTCGGGACTAGGGGCTACGAGCAGTACTTC | CASSLGPLGTRGYEQYF | - | TRBJ2-7 | TRBD2 | TRBV13
TGTGCCAGCGGCACAGGGGCCGCTTCTGGAAACACCATATATTTT | CASGTGAASGNTIYF | - | TRBJ1-3 | TRBD1 | TRBV2